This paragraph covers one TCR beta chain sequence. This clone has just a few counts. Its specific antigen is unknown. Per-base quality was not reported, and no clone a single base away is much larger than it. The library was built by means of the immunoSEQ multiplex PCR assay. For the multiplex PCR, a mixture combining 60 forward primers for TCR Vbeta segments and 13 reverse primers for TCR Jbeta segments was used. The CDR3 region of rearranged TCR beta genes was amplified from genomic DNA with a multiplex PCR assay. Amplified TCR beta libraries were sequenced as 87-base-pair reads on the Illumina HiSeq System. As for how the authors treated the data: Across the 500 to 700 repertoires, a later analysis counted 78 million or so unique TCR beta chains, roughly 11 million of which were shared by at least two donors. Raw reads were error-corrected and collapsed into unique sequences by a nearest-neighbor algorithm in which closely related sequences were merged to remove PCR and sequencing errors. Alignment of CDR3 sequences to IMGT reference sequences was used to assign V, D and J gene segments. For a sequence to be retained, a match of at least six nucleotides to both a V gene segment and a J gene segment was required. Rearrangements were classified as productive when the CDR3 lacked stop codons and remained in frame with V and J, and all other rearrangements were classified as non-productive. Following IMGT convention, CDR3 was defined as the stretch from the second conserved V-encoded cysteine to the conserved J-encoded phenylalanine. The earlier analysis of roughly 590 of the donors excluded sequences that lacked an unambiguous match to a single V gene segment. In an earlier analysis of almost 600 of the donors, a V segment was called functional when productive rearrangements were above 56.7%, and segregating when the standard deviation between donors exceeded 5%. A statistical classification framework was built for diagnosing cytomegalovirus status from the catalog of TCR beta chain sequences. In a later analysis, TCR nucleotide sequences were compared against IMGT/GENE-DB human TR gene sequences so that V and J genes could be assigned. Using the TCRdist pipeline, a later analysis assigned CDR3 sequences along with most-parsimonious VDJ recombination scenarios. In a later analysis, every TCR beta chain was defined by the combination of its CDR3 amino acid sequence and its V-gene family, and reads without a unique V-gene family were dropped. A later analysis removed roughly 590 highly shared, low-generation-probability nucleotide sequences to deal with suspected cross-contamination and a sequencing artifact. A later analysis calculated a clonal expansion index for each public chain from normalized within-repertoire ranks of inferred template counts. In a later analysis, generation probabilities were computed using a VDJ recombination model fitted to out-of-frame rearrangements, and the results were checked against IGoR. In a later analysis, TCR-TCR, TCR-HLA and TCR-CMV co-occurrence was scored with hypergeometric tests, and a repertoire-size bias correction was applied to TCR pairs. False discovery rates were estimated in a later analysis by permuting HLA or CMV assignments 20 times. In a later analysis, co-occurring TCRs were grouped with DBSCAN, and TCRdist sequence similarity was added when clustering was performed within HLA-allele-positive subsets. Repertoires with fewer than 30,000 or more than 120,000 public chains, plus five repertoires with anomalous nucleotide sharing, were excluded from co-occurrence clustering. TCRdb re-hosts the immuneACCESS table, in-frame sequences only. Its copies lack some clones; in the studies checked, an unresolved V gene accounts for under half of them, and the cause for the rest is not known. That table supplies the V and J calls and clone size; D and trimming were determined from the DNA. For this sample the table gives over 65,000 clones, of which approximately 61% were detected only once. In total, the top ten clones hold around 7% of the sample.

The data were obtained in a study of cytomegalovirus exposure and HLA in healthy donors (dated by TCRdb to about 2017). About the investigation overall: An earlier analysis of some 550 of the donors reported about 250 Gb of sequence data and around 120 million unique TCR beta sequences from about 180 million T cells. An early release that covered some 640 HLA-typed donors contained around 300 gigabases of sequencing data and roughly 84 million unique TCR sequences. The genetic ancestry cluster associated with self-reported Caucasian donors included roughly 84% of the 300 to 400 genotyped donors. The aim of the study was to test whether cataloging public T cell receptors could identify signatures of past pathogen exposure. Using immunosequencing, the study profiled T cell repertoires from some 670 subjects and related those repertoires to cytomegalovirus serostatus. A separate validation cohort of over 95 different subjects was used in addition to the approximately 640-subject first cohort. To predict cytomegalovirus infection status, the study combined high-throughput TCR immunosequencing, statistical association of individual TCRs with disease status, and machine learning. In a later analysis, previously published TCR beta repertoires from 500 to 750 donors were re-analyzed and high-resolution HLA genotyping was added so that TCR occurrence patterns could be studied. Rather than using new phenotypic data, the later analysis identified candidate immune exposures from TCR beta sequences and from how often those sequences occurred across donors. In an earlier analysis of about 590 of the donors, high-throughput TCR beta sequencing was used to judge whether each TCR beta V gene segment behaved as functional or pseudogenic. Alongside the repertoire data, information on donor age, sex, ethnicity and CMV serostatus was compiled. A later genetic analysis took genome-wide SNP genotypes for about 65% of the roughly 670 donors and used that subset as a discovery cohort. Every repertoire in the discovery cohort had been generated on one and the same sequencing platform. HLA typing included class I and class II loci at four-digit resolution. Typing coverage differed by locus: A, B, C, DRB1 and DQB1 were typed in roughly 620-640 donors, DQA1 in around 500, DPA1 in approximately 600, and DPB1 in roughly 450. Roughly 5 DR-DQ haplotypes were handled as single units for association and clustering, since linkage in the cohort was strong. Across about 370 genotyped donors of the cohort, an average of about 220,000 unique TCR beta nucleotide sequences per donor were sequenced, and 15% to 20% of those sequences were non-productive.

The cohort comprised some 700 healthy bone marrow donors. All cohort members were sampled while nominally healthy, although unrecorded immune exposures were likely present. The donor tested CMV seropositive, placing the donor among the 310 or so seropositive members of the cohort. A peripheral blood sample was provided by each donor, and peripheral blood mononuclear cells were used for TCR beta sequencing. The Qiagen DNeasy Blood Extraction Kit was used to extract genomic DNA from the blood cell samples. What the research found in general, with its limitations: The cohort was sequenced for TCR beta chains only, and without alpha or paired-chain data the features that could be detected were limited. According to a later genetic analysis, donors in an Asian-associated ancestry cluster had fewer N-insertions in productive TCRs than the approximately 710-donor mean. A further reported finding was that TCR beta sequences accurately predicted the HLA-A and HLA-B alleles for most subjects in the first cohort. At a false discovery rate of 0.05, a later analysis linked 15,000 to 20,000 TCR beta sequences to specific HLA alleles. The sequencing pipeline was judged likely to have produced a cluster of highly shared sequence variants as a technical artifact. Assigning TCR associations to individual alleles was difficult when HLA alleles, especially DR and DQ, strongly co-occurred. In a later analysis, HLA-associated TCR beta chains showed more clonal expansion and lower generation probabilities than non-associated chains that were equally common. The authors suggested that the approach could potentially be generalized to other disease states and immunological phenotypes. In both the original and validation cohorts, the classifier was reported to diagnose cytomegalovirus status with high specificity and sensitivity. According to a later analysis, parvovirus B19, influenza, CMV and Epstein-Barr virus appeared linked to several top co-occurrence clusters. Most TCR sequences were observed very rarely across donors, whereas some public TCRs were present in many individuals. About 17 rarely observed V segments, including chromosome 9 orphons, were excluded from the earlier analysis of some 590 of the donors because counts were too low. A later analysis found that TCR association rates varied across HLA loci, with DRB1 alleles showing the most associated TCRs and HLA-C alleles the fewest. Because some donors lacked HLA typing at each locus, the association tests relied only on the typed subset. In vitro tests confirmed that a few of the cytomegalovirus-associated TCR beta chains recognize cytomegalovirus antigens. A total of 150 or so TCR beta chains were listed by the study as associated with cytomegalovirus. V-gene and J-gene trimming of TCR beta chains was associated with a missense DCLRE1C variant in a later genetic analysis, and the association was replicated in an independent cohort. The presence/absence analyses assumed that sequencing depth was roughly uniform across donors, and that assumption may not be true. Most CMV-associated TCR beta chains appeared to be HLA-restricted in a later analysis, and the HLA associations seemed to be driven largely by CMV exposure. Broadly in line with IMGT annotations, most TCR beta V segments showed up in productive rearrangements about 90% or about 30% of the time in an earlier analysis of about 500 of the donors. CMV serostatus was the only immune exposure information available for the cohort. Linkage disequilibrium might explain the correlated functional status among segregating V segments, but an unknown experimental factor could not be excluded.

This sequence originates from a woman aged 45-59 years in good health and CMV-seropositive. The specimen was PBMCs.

This receptor carries the CDR3 CASSLGGPLLGGYTF. The nucleotide sequence is TGTGCCAGCAGCTTGGGGGGGCCCCTCCTCGGTGGCTACACCTTC. The sequence is built from TRBV5-4 and TRBJ1-2; the D gene is perhaps TRBD1, on 6 matching bases. Based on the germline V gene (reference sequence), the CDR1 and CDR2 sequences are SGHNT and YYREEE. Taken from cysteine to phenylalanine, the CDR3 has 15 residues. The DNA shown is the 45-base CDR3, in frame from base 1. Trimming at the junction amounts to 0 bases on V and 7 bases on J, and the germline ends lie 16 bases apart.